This T cell receptor beta chain is from a study of blood T cell repertoires in COVID-19. The overall study: Both acute and convalescent COVID-19 samples were obtained from the United States, Italy and Spain. T cells, B-cell-depleted T cells, or PBMCs supplied cDNA or gDNA.

In the original processing: Amplified reference gene primers provided the basis for estimating nucleated cell counts. The assay was immunoSEQ multiplex PCR, and TCRdb's table has in-frame clones only and misses some. D and trimming come from the DNA, and the V and J calls and clone size come from that table. This repertoire shows some 250,000 clones, more than 70% found once; its top ten account for approximately 6%. Germline lookup yields CDR1 MNHEY and CDR2 SVGAGI. CDR3 length: 15 amino acids. The V end was cut by 6 bases, the J end by 3 bases, with 12 bases between. This sequence joins TRBV6-5 and TRBJ2-6; TRBD1 is a possible D gene (5 bases). The source is a man older than 75 with acute or convalescent COVID-19. Sequenced: peripheral blood. For the CDR3, the DNA is TGTGCCAGCAGGAACAGGTCCCTTGGGGCCAACGTCCTGACTTTC. Its protein is CASRNRSLGANVLTF.